This T cell receptor (beta chain) was recorded in a study of control samples from healthy donors and cancer patients. The V gene's germline CDR1 is MNHEY and CDR2 SVGAGI. Trimming removed 4 bases at V and 9 bases at J, with 25 bases between. CDR3 length: 16 amino acids. TCRdb's copy holds only in-frame clones and misses some; the assay was immunoSEQ multiplex PCR. The sample lists tens of thousands of clones, about 85% seen once, with around an eighth in the top ten. The sequenced material came from blood. This receptor was obtained from a woman in her 70s in good health. This chain connects TRBV6-5 to TRBJ2-7, with D perhaps TRBD1 or TRBD2 (5 bases each). The CDR3 coding sequence is TGTGCCAGCAGTTCCACACCGGGACGGTCTTCCTTTGGGCAGTACTTC. The encoded protein is CASSSTPGRSSFGQYF.